The next 6 T cell receptor beta chains were all read from a single sample in a study of cytomegalovirus exposure and HLA in healthy donors. Clones were read by immunoSEQ multiplex PCR, and TCRdb kept only the in-frame ones, dropping some. Of roughly 98,000 clones in the sample, 87% were seen once. Sequenced: PBMCs. Every receptor here comes from a young man in good health and CMV-seropositive.

The chain employs TRBV16 and TRBJ2-1, with unresolved D. Trimming stripped 4 bases from V and 6 bases from J, with 10 bases between. The CDR3 runs 13 residues. Germline V gives CDR1 KGHSY, CDR2 FQNENV. This chain's CDR3 is CASSPGSGNEQFF. Written as DNA, the CDR3 is TGTGCCAGCAGCCCAGGTAGTGGCAATGAGCAGTTCTTC. The full variable domain, in which reference TRBV16 and TRBJ2-1 provide the parts outside the CDR3, is GEEVAQTPKHLVRGEGQKAKLYCAPIKGHSYVFWYQQVLKNEFKFLISFQNENVFDETGMPKERFSAKCLPNSPCSLEIQATKLEDSAVYFCASSPGSGNEQFFGPGTRLTVL.

The chain has TRBV28 and TRBJ1-5; D uncertain. Per the germline V gene, CDR1 is MDHEN and CDR2 is SYDVKM. The ends were cut back, 5 bases at V and 0 bases at J, with 8 bases in the middle. This CDR3 spans 14 amino acids. The CDR3 DNA follows: TGTGCCAGCAGTCCTCCGTATAGCAATCAGCCCCAGCATTTT. Encoded protein: CASSPPYSNQPQHF.

This chain links TRBV7-2 with TRBJ2-1; D unclear. The CDR3 contains 16 residues. CDR1 and CDR2 from the germline V gene are SGHTA and FQGNSA. V shed 5 bases and J shed 2 bases, with 16 bases lying between them. CDR3 residues: CASSATRLTAYNEQFF. The CDR3 DNA sequence: TGTGCCAGCAGCGCCACCAGACTTACTGCCTACAATGAGCAGTTCTTC. Full variable domain (missing parts from reference TRBV7-2 and TRBJ2-1): GAGVSQSPSNKVTEKGKDVELRCDPISGHTALYWYRQSLGQGLEFLIYFQGNSAPDKSGLPSDRFSAERTGGSVSTLTIQRTQQEDSAVYLCASSATRLTAYNEQFFGPGTRLTVL.

CDR3 loop: CASSPGTGVYEQYF. CDR3 coding DNA: TGTGCCAGCAGCCCCGGGACAGGGGTCTACGAGCAGTACTTC. The J gene is TRBJ2-7, the V gene TRBV7-2, with 10 bases identical to TRBD1. CDR3 length: 14 amino acids. The V gene end was trimmed by 5 bases and the J gene end by 3 bases; junction bases not matched to a gene: 4. Germline V gene sequence: CDR1 SGHTA, CDR2 FQGNSA.

The V and J genes are TRBV7-9 and TRBJ2-5; D ambiguous. The germline V gene encodes CDR1 SEHNR and CDR2 FQNEAQ (reference sequence). CDR3 size: 15 residues. V was trimmed by 3 bases and J by 2 bases, leaving 13 bases between them. The CDR3, as DNA: TGTGCCAGCAGCTTTGGCGGAGTGGATCAAGAGACCCAGTACTTC. This codes for CASSFGGVDQETQYF.

The chain joins TRBV6-1 to TRBJ2-7; D is ambiguous. V lost 4 bases and J 4 bases, leaving 8 bases between the germline ends. The CDR3 loop spans 12 amino acids. Germline values: CDR1 MNHNS, CDR2 SASEGT. The CDR3 nucleotides are TGTGCCAGCAGTGGGGCTAATTACGAGCAGTACTTC. Protein: CASSGANYEQYF.